This T cell receptor (beta chain) was found in a study of blood T cell repertoires in COVID-19. Study background: Acute and convalescent COVID-19 specimens originated in the United States, Italy and Spain. Sample material is recorded as cDNA or gDNA derived from T cells, B-cell-depleted T cells, or PBMCs.

This clone was detected only once. The germline V gene encodes CDR1 LGHDT and CDR2 YNNKEL (reference sequence). The CDR3 length is 15 residues. V lost 2 bases, J lost 8 bases, and 7 bases stayed unmatched. As originally analysed: Reference gene primer amplification yielded estimated nucleated cell counts. Assay used: immunoSEQ multiplex PCR; TCRdb lists only in-frame clones, some missing. V and J calls and clone size are those listed in that table; D and trimming were worked out from the DNA. The sample lists about 200,000 clones; roughly 80% were seen once. The V gene is TRBV3-1 (or the pseudogene TRBV3-2), the J gene TRBJ1-4, with 8 nucleotides matching TRBD1. The source material was peripheral blood. This sequence was found in a human donor in a cohort sampled during active COVID-19. CDR3 residues: CASSQNRGQEEKLFF. The CDR3 region has the DNA TGTGCCAGCAGCCAAAACAGGGGACAGGAGGAAAAACTGTTTTTT.